Below, 8 T cell receptor beta chains from the same sample are listed, as sequenced in a study of a mutant IDH1 vaccine in newly diagnosed glioma. These receptors' antigens are unknown. Indicated time point: week 23, last vaccination. Alongside topical imiquimod, each dose of vaccine comprised 300 ug of mutant IDH1 20-mer peptide. Produced via immunoSEQ multiplex PCR; TCRdb's table is partial and in-frame only. The repertoire holds roughly 60,000 clones, with over 70% as singletons. The sequencing used PBMCs, collected from a glioma patient whose treatment included an IDH1 peptide vaccine. The receptors here all came from a man aged 35 to 55 with glioma.

This clone was seen a single time. The chain has TRBV5-1 and TRBJ1-3, with D perhaps TRBD1 (5 bases). Germline assignment: CDR1 SGHRS and CDR2 YFSETQ. V was trimmed by 0 bases and J by 2 bases, leaving 18 bases between them. The CDR3 runs to 18 residues. The CDR3, as DNA: TGCGCCAGCAGCTTGGGGACCCAGGGTAATCGGGCTGGAAACACCATATATTTT. Translating gives CASSLGTQGNRAGNTIYF.

The V gene is TRBV5-6, the J gene TRBJ1-2; possibly TRBD1 for D (6 bases). This CDR3 is built from 13 residues. Trimming removed 1 base from V and 4 bases from J, with 8 bases in between. CDR1 SGHDT and CDR2 YYEEEE come from the germline V gene. Here the CDR3 reads CASSLKQGYGYTF. The CDR3, as DNA: TGTGCCAGCAGCTTGAAACAGGGCTATGGCTACACCTTC.

This clone came up a few times. The rearrangement joins TRBV6-5 to TRBJ2-2; D remains ambiguous. This CDR3 is built from 12 residues. Germline CDR1 is MNHEY and CDR2 is SVGAGI. Trimming stripped 4 bases from V and 4 bases from J, with 4 bases between. The CDR3 spells CASSSGTGELFF. CDR3 bases: TGTGCCAGCAGTTCGGGCACCGGGGAGCTGTTTTTT.

J is TRBJ2-3 and V is TRBV30; D call uncertain. Germline lookup yields CDR1 GTSNPN and CDR2 SVGIG (reference sequence). CDR3 length: 11 residues. V gave up 5 bases and J gave up 2 bases, with 5 bases separating them. The CDR3 spells CAWDVTDTQYF. The CDR3 bases are TGTGCCTGGGACGTCACAGATACGCAGTATTTT.

The chain is built from TRBV2 and TRBJ2-5, with D perhaps assigned TRBD1 or TRBD2 (5 bases each). Trimming left V 5 bases short and J 6 bases short, with 19 bases between. Germline lookup yields CDR1 SNHLY and CDR2 FYNNEI. The CDR3 is 15 amino acids. Here the CDR3 reads CASSSGHQREKTQYF. In DNA form, the CDR3 reads TGTGCCAGCAGTTCGGGGCACCAGAGGGAAAAGACCCAGTACTTC.

This chain links TRBV5-6 with TRBJ1-6; D not resolved. V dropped 0 bases and J dropped 10 bases, with 14 bases sitting between them. The CDR3 length is 15 residues. Germline V lookup: CDR1 SGHDT, CDR2 YYEEEE. The CDR3 region is CASSLEGRARSPLHF. CDR3 nucleotide sequence: TGTGCCAGCAGCTTGGAAGGTCGGGCCAGGTCACCCCTCCACTTT.

The rearrangement uses TRBV19 and TRBJ2-7; D is undetermined. The CDR3 extends over 15 amino acids. Germline V lookup: CDR1 LNHDA, CDR2 SQIVND (reference sequence). Trimming took 0 bases from V and 3 from J, leaving 12 bases between them. The CDR3 sequence: CASSIEPAAYYEQYF. As DNA, the CDR3 is TGTGCCAGTAGTATAGAGCCAGCCGCTTACTACGAGCAGTACTTC. Looking up the rest from reference TRBV19 and TRBJ2-7 gives the full variable domain: DGGITQSPKYLFRKEGQNVTLSCEQNLNHDAMYWYRQDPGQGLRLIYYSQIVNDFQKGDIAEGYSVSREKKESFPLTVTSAQKNPTAFYLCASSIEPAAYYEQYFGPGTRLTVT.

The V gene is TRBV15, the J gene TRBJ2-7; D is unresolved. The germline V and J ends were trimmed by 4 bases and 4 bases, with 14 bases remaining between them. Germline V gene lookup returns CDR1 LNHNV and CDR2 YYDKDF (reference sequence). This CDR3 comprises 14 residues. CDR3 protein: CATSTGPNGYEQYF. The DNA of the CDR3 is TGTGCCACCAGCACCGGGCCAAACGGGTACGAGCAGTACTTC.